This T cell receptor (beta chain) was documented in a study of cytomegalovirus exposure and HLA in healthy donors. Study context: One earlier analysis, a look at 150 million to 200 million T cells, found some 120 million unique TCR beta sequences. Whole-study results and caveats: In a later analysis, common viral pathogens appeared linked to several of the most significant clusters. The authors listed 164 TCR beta chains as cytomegalovirus-associated.

A note on this clone: Its target is unknown.

PCR amplification relied on 60 Vbeta primers (plus 13 Jbeta primers). Data came from immunoSEQ multiplex PCR; TCRdb stores just in-frame clones and leaves some out. The table has some 65,000 clones, around four fifths seen once. Germline V CDR1 and CDR2: SQVTM, ANQGSEA. The CDR3 is 12 amino acids. V was cut by 7 bases and J by 4 bases, with 12 bases left in between. The chain carries TRBV29-1 and TRBJ2-3; D ambiguous. The specimen sequenced was PBMCs. The clonotype originates from a girl aged 10 to 17 in good health and CMV-seropositive. In nucleotides, the CDR3 is TGCAGCGCCCTGCTAGGAGCAGATACGCAGTATTTT. It encodes CSALLGADTQYF.